This TCR beta chain was found in a study of regulatory T cells in long-lasting Graves disease. This clonotype was counted ten times or more. Antigen unknown. Overall study findings and caveats: Persistent cases of Graves' showed reduced TCR diversity relative to newly diagnosed patients. When disease was persistent, TRBV28, TRBJ1-2 and TRBJ2-5 were the favored segments.

The CDR3 is 13 amino acids. Germline CDR1 is MDHEN and CDR2 is SYDVKM. The V end lost 4 bases, the J end lost 6 bases, and 10 bases lay between the germline ends. Time point given: persistent/refractory GD, antithyroid drugs over 5 years with positive TRAb. From PBMCs, RNA was extracted and then used to make the TCR library. Relying on iRepertoire HTBI primers and Arm-PCR of CDR3 regions, the team built TCR beta libraries. TCRdb processed the multiplex PCR reads anew with MiXCR; each CDR3 protein has one entry. The profile shows about 290,000 distinct CDR3 sequences, 22% of them singletons. The V gene is TRBV28, the J gene TRBJ1-5, with D tentatively TRBD1 (5 bases). This specimen consisted of peripheral blood mononuclear cells (PBMCs), obtained when the disease was refractory, from a patient treated with antithyroid drugs. The sequence came from a female donor with Graves disease. CDR3 DNA: TGTGCCAGCAGTTGGGCAGGGACTCAGCCCCAGCATTTT. Its protein is CASSWAGTQPQHF.